Detailed here is one T cell receptor beta chain. Its antigen is as yet unknown. This sample is drawn from a study of blood T cells in healthy people across ages. Isolation recovered at least 6 million PBMCs from every sample. The study's findings and limits: Fewer expanded clones and more diversity marked long-lived versus aged donors.

CDR3 size: 13 residues. V gave up 3 bases and J gave up 2 bases, with 7 bases separating them. Looked up from germline, CDR1 is SNHLY and CDR2 is FYNNEI. The authors ran a second PCR of roughly 6 to 12 cycles using a sample-barcoded 5' primer and a J-beta primer mix. Via MiXCR, TCRdb re-called the 5' RACE reads, giving one row per CDR3 protein. The profile shows roughly 2 million distinct CDR3 sequences, around half of them singletons. The rearrangement links TRBV2 to TRBJ2-5; D is unclear. This receptor was taken from a woman between 40 and 55 years old in good health. Sequenced: blood. CDR3 sequence: CASSERQQETQYF. DNA of the CDR3: TGTGCCAGCAGTGAGAGGCAGCAAGAGACCCAGTACTTC.